These 18 T cell receptor beta chains came from one sample sequenced in a study of metastatic and nonmetastatic thyroid tumors. Thyroid surgery had not been preceded by any treatment in any patient. Using MiXCR, TCRdb reanalyzed the PCR reads. The table includes 50,000 to 70,000 clones, just over 4% detected once. The sample taken for sequencing was blood. All receptors derive from a female donor with papillary thyroid cancer or a benign thyroid nodule (not recorded which). Some clones in this sample may be carry-over from other donors' samples.

The chain uses TRBV3-1 and TRBJ2-2; possibly TRBD1 for D (5 bases). The CDR3 is 15 residues long. Germline V lookup: CDR1 LGHDT, CDR2 YNNKEL (reference sequence). Deletions cut 4 bases from V and 1 base from J, with 10 bases between. As DNA, the CDR3 is TGTGCCAGCAGCCTTACTCAGGGGAACACCGGGGAGCTGTTTTTT. The encoded protein is CASSLTQGNTGELFF.

The chain couples TRBV24-1 to TRBJ2-5; no clear D gene. CDR3 length: 15 amino acids. Germline V lookup: CDR1 KGHDR, CDR2 SFDVKD. Trimming pared 0 bases from V and 0 bases from J, leaving 7 bases between. The CDR3 DNA sequence: TGTGCCACCAGTGATTTGGCACACGACCAAGAGACCCAGTACTTC. This gives the protein CATSDLAHDQETQYF.

This clone was seen a handful of times. The rearrangement joins TRBV18 to TRBJ2-5; D possibly corresponds to TRBD1 (5 bases). The CDR3 runs to 14 residues. The V end lost 2 bases, the J end lost 1 base, and 8 bases lay between the germline ends. Germline V gives CDR1 KGHSH, CDR2 LQKENI. The CDR3 reads CASSPDRLQETQYF. The CDR3 region has the DNA TGTGCCAGCTCACCAGACAGACTCCAAGAGACCCAGTACTTC. Looking up the rest from reference TRBV18 and TRBJ2-5 gives the full variable domain: NAGVMQNPRHLVRRRGQEARLRCSPMKGHSHVYWYRQLPEEGLKFMVYLQKENIIDESGMPKERFSAEFPKEGPSILRIQQVVRGDSAAYFCASSPDRLQETQYFGPGTRLLVL.

This clone showed up just a few times. V and J are TRBV9 and TRBJ2-1; no clear D gene. The CDR3 is 12 residues long. Germline V CDR1 and CDR2: SGDLS, YYNGEE. Trimming cost V 0 bases and J 7 bases, with 5 bases left between them. This CDR3 reads CASSVGRNEQFF. The CDR3 bases are TGTGCCAGCAGCGTAGGTCGGAATGAGCAGTTCTTC.

This clone has a count of ten or more. The chain is built from TRBV6-1 and TRBJ1-2; the match to TRBD1 covers 10 bases. V shed 5 bases and J 7 bases; nucleotides not matched to a gene: 13. The CDR3 contains 16 residues. Germline V CDR1 and CDR2: MNHNS, SASEGT. This CDR3 is CASSNPSGTGVIGYTF. The CDR3 region has the DNA TGTGCCAGCAGTAACCCCTCCGGGACAGGGGTTATTGGCTACACCTTC.

Many counts were recorded for this clone. The V and J genes are TRBV10-3 and TRBJ1-5; no clear D. The CDR3 runs 18 residues. CDR1 ENHRY and CDR2 SYGVKD come from the germline V gene. Trimming removed 3 bases from V and 3 bases from J, with 21 bases in between. Written as DNA, the CDR3 is TGTGCCATCAGTGACCGCTTTGGTTTGGACTTGTTCAATCAGCCCCAGCATTTT. This sequence encodes CAISDRFGLDLFNQPQHF.

This clone has just one count. At one end, the junction sequence differs from germline, possibly due to a read error. The chain couples TRBV30 to TRBJ1-2; no reliable D call. This CDR3 spans 13 amino acids. The germline V gene has CDR1 GTSNPN and CDR2 SVGIG (reference sequence). The CDR3 is CDWSSQTGYGYTF. The CDR3 DNA reads as TGTGACTGGAGCTCCCAGACGGGCTATGGCTACACCTTC.

This clone was observed a few times. A read error may be the cause here, since a much bigger clone is one base away. The chain is built from TRBV6-2 or TRBV6-3 and TRBJ1-5; 7 bases are a match to TRBD1. This CDR3 has 15 amino acids. The V segment lost 9 bases and the J segment 0 bases; nucleotides outside the gene matches: 8. Germline CDR1 and CDR2: MNHEY and SVGEGT. The CDR3 sequence: CASTIQGPSNQPQHF. The CDR3 nucleotides read TGTGCCAGTACCATACAGGGGCCTAGCAATCAGCCCCAGCATTTT.

This clone has a count of ten or more. V is TRBV9 and J is TRBJ2-3, with D possibly TRBD1 on 6 matching bases. The CDR3 sequence is 16 residues long. In germline, CDR1 is SGDLS, CDR2 YYNGEE. V was cut by 3 bases and J by 4 bases, with 18 bases left in between. The CDR3 region has the DNA TGTGCCAGCAGCGCCTCGGGACACGACCACCCAGATACGCAGTATTTT. This gives the protein CASSASGHDHPDTQYF.

The rearrangement links TRBV6-1 to TRBJ2-7, with D unresolved. The V gene's germline CDR1 is MNHNS and CDR2 SASEGT. V gave up 3 bases and J gave up 3 bases, with 15 bases separating them. The CDR3 runs to 15 residues. The CDR3 DNA reads as TGTGCCAGCAGTGATTCGGTTGCTCCCTTCTACGAGCAGTACTTC. Amino acids: CASSDSVAPFYEQYF.

This clone was counted many times. The rearrangement links TRBV9 to TRBJ2-1; 9 bases match TRBD2. Germline V gives CDR1 SGDLS, CDR2 YYNGEE. V shed 6 bases and J 10 bases; nucleotides not matched to a gene: 17. There are 16 residues in the CDR3. CDR3 sequence reads: CASNSNSGSRRGEQFF. The CDR3 DNA follows: TGTGCCAGCAACTCCAATAGCGGGAGCCGTAGGGGAGAGCAGTTCTTC.

This clone was seen at least ten times. The chain uses TRBV11-2 and TRBJ2-1, with 13 positions matching TRBD2. The junction had 14 bases not matched to a gene; V was cut back by 4 bases and J by 5 bases. This CDR3 comprises 19 residues. Germline V CDR1 and CDR2: SGHAT, FQNNGV. This CDR3 is CASSSRGLAGVYIHNEQFF. The CDR3, as DNA: TGTGCCAGCAGCTCTAGAGGACTAGCGGGAGTGTACATCCACAATGAGCAGTTCTTC.

This clone was counted at least ten times. The rearrangement links TRBV27 to TRBJ2-7; TRBD2 aligns across 9 bases. The CDR3 extends over 14 amino acids. The J segment lost 7 bases and the V segment lost 6 bases, leaving 10 bases of the junction unmatched. CDR1 and CDR2 from the germline V gene are MNHEY and SMNVEV (reference sequence). The CDR3 sequence: CASRDLAGAREQYF. CDR3 nucleotide sequence: TGTGCCAGCAGAGACTTAGCGGGAGCTCGAGAGCAGTACTTC.

This clone came up many times. The V and J genes are TRBV10-2 and TRBJ1-2; D not resolved. Looked up from germline, CDR1 is WSHSY and CDR2 is SAAADI. Trimming pared 6 bases from V and 4 bases from J, leaving 12 bases between. CDR3 length: 13 amino acids. CDR3 loop: CASSQGFSYGYTF. CDR3 in DNA: TGCGCCAGCAGCCAAGGCTTCTCCTATGGCTACACCTTC.

In this sample, this clone turned up many times. The chain links TRBV6-1 to TRBJ1-2; 7 nucleotides agree with TRBD1. The germline V gene has CDR1 MNHNS and CDR2 SASEGT. The CDR3 has 14 amino acids. V shed 6 bases, J shed 6 bases, and the junction held 10 bases outside the gene matches. CDR3 region: CASSPGWTGDGYTF. CDR3 nucleotide sequence: TGTGCCAGCAGCCCGGGCTGGACAGGCGATGGCTACACCTTC.

This clone was detected many times. The chain has TRBV11-2 and TRBJ1-1, with a possible D match to TRBD1 (6 bases). The germline V gene encodes CDR1 SGHAT and CDR2 FQNNGV. The V and J ends lost 4 bases and 8 bases respectively, with 14 bases between them. This CDR3 comprises 13 residues. CDR3 in DNA: TGTGCCAGCAGCTCCAGGGGTTTCGTGGAAGCTTTCTTT. It specifies CASSSRGFVEAFF.

The table lists this clone with many counts. The V and J genes are TRBV6-5 and TRBJ1-2; weak D call: TRBD1 (5 bases). Per the germline V gene, CDR1 is MNHEY and CDR2 is SVGAGI. This CDR3 comprises 14 residues. Trimming shortened V by 0 bases and J by 5 bases, and 10 bases separated the two germline ends. The CDR3 is CASSYSAAGYGYTF. For the CDR3, the DNA is TGTGCCAGCAGTTACTCTGCTGCAGGGTATGGCTACACCTTC.

This clone showed up many times. V and J are TRBV20-1 and TRBJ1-2; 7 bases fit TRBD1. CDR1 and CDR2 from the germline V gene are DFQATT and SNEGSKA (reference sequence). V shed 1 base, J shed 2 bases, and the junction held 4 bases outside the gene matches. The CDR3 totals 14 residues. The CDR3 coding sequence is TGCAGTGCTAGAGTTGTCAGGGGGAACTATGGCTACACCTTC. It yields the protein CSARVVRGNYGYTF.